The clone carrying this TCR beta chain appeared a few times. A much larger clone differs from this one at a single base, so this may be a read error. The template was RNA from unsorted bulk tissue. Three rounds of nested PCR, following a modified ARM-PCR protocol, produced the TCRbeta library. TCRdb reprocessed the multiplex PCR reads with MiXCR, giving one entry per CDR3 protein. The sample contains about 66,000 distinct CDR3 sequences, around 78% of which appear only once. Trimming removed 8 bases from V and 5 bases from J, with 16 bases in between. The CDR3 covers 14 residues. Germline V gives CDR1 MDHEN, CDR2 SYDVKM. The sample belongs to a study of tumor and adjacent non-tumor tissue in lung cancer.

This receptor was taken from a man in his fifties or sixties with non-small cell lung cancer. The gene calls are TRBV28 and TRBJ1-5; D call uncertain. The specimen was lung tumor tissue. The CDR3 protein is CASGRKVDDQPQHF. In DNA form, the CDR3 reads TGTGCCAGCGGCCGCAAGGTAGATGATCAGCCCCAGCATTTT.